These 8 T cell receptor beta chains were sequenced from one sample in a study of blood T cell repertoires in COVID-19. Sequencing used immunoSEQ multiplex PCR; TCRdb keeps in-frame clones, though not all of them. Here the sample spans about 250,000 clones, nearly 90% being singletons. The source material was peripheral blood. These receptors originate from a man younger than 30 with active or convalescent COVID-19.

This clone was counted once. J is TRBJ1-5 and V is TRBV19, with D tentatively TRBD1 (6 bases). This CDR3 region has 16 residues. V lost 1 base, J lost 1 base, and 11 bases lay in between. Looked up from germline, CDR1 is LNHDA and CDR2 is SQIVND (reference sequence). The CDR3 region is CASSIGGQRSNQPQHF. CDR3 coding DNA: TGTGCCAGTAGTATAGGGGGGCAGCGAAGCAATCAGCCCCAGCATTTT.

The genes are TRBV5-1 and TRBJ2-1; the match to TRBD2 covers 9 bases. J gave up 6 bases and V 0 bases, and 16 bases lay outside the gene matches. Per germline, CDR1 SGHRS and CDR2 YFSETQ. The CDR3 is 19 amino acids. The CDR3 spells CASSLVGRGGQPSRNEQFF. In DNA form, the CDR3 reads TGCGCCAGCAGCTTGGTCGGGCGGGGGGGCCAACCTTCCCGCAATGAGCAGTTCTTC.

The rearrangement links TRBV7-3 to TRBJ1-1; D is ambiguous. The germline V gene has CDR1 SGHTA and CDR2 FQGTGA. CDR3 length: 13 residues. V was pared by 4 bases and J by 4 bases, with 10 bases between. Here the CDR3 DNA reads TGTGCCAGCAGCTCCCCCGGAGCCACTGAAGCTTTCTTT. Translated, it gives CASSSPGATEAFF.

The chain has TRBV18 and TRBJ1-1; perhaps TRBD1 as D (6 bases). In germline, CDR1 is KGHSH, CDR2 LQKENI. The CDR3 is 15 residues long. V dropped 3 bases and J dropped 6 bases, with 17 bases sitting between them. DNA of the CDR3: TGTGCCAGCTCACCCCCGGCCGGGACATGGGCTGAAGCTTTCTTT. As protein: CASSPPAGTWAEAFF.

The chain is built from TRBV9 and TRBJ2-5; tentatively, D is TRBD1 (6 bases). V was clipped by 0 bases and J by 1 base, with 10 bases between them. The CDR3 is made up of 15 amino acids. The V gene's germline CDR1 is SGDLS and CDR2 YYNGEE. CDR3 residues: CASSVDQGRQETQYF. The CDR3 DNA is TGTGCCAGCAGCGTAGACCAGGGGCGCCAAGAGACCCAGTACTTC.

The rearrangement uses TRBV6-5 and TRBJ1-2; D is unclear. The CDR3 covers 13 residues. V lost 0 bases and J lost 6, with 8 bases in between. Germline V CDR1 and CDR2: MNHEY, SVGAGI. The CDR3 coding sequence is TGTGCCAGCAGTTACTCGATGAGTAATGGCTACACCTTC. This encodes CASSYSMSNGYTF.

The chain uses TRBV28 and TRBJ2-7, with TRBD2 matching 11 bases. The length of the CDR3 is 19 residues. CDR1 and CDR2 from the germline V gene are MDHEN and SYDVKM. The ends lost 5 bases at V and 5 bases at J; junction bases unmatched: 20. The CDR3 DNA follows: TGTGCCAGCAGTGAAATCCGATCCTATAGCGGGAGGGTGAGGAACGAGCAGTACTTC. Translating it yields CASSEIRSYSGRVRNEQYF.

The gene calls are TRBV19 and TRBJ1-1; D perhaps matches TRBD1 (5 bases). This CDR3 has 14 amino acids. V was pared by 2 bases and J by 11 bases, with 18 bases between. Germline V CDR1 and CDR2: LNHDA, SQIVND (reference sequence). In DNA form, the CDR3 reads TGTGCCAGTAGTATAACCGGGGGGTCCAACAACGCTTTCTTT. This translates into CASSITGGSNNAFF.